A selection of T cell receptor beta chains follows, all from one sample in a study of control samples from healthy donors and cancer patients. The protocol was immunoSEQ multiplex PCR, while the TCRdb copy is restricted to in-frame clones and leaves out a portion. The table shows about 150,000 clones, with 92% occurring only once. The sequencing sample was made of blood. The receptor source for this set is a woman in her twenties or thirties in good health. CDR3s include the opening cysteine and the closing phenylalanine or tryptophan. The D gene is left open where the match is weak. Only part of the rows carry a size: once, few, many, or a class if the clone is expanded.

cdr3_aa: CADAPLPGTEAFF; cdr3_nt: TGTGCCGATGCCCCACTTCCGGGCACTGAAGCTTTCTTT; v_call: TRBV2; j_call: TRBJ1-1; d_call: -; clone_size: -
cdr3_aa: CASSLKQGPDTQYF; cdr3_nt: TGTGCCAGCAGCTTGAAGCAGGGCCCAGATACGCAGTATTTT; v_call: TRBV5-4; j_call: TRBJ2-3; d_call: -; clone_size: -
cdr3_aa: CASSPIKGWERAKNIQYF; cdr3_nt: TGTGCCAGCAGCCCTATCAAAGGGTGGGAGAGAGCCAAAAACATTCAGTACTTC; v_call: TRBV11-2; j_call: TRBJ2-4; d_call: -; clone_size: -
cdr3_aa: CASSAWGLAETQYF; cdr3_nt: TGTGCCAGCAGCGCCTGGGGGCTAGCGGAGACCCAGTACTTC; v_call: TRBV9; j_call: TRBJ2-5; d_call: -; clone_size: -
cdr3_aa: CASSLARGRQYDNQPQHF; cdr3_nt: TGTGCCAGCAGCTTGGCCAGGGGGAGGCAATATGACAATCAGCCCCAGCATTTT; v_call: TRBV7-9; j_call: TRBJ1-5; d_call: TRBD1; clone_size: once
cdr3_aa: CATSRDRTDSKNIQYF; cdr3_nt: TGTGCCACCAGCAGAGATCGAACGGATTCCAAAAACATTCAGTACTTC; v_call: TRBV15; j_call: TRBJ2-4; d_call: -; clone_size: -
cdr3_aa: CASSGTGDYGYTF; cdr3_nt: TGTGCCAGCAGTGGGACAGGGGACTATGGCTACACCTTC; v_call: TRBV12-3/TRBV12-4; j_call: TRBJ1-2; d_call: TRBD1; clone_size: once
cdr3_aa: CASSIIAGEQFF; cdr3_nt: TGTGCCAGTAGCATTATAGCCGGTGAGCAGTTCTTC; v_call: TRBV19; j_call: TRBJ2-1; d_call: -; clone_size: -
cdr3_aa: CASGRGDRGESYNSPLHF; cdr3_nt: TGTGCCAGCGGCCGGGGGGACAGGGGCGAATCCTATAATTCACCCCTCCACTTT; v_call: TRBV9; j_call: TRBJ1-6; d_call: TRBD1; clone_size: -
cdr3_aa: CASSLERTPLAKNIQYF; cdr3_nt: TGTGCCAGCAGTTTGGAGAGGACCCCCTTAGCCAAAAACATTCAGTACTTC; v_call: TRBV28; j_call: TRBJ2-4; d_call: -; clone_size: -
cdr3_aa: CASSLLGSSDGYTF; cdr3_nt: TGTGCCAGCAGTTTATTGGGTTCGTCTGATGGCTACACCTTC; v_call: TRBV27; j_call: TRBJ1-2; d_call: -; clone_size: -
cdr3_aa: CASSLEREQFF; cdr3_nt: TGTGCCAGCAGCTTAGAGCGGGAGCAGTTCTTC; v_call: TRBV11-2; j_call: TRBJ2-1; d_call: -; clone_size: -
cdr3_aa: CASSPNTGELFF; cdr3_nt: TGTGCCAGCAGTCCTAACACCGGGGAGCTGTTTTTT; v_call: TRBV3-1/TRBV3-2; j_call: TRBJ2-2; d_call: -; clone_size: few
cdr3_aa: CASISGTDYGYTF; cdr3_nt: TGTGCCAGCATTTCCGGGACAGACTATGGCTACACCTTC; v_call: TRBV6-6; j_call: TRBJ1-2; d_call: TRBD1; clone_size: -
cdr3_aa: CASSWGDRGSSNQPQHF; cdr3_nt: TGTGCCAGCAGTTGGGGGGACAGGGGATCTAGCAATCAGCCCCAGCATTTT; v_call: TRBV28; j_call: TRBJ1-5; d_call: TRBD1; clone_size: -
cdr3_aa: CASSFRGNTGELFF; cdr3_nt: TGTGCCAGTAGTTTCCGGGGAAACACCGGGGAGCTGTTTTTT; v_call: TRBV19; j_call: TRBJ2-2; d_call: -; clone_size: -
cdr3_aa: CASSRGDRDRPPEQYF; cdr3_nt: TGTGCCAGCAGCCGCGGAGACAGGGACCGTCCCCCCGAGCAGTACTTC; v_call: TRBV28; j_call: TRBJ2-7; d_call: TRBD1; clone_size: -
cdr3_aa: CASSLSGQGDTEAFF; cdr3_nt: TGCGCCAGCAGCCTAAGTGGACAGGGTGACACTGAAGCTTTCTTT; v_call: TRBV5-1; j_call: TRBJ1-1; d_call: TRBD1; clone_size: -
cdr3_aa: CASSLGGWSSYNEQFF; cdr3_nt: TGCGCCAGCAGCTTGGGCGGCTGGAGCTCCTACAATGAGCAGTTCTTC; v_call: TRBV5-1; j_call: TRBJ2-1; d_call: -; clone_size: -
cdr3_aa: CASSVGGNTGELFF; cdr3_nt: TGTGCCAGCAGCGTAGGCGGGAACACCGGGGAGCTGTTTTTT; v_call: TRBV9; j_call: TRBJ2-2; d_call: -; clone_size: -
cdr3_aa: CASSYAGDGTGELFF; cdr3_nt: TGTGCCAGCAGTTACGCCGGGGACGGCACCGGGGAGCTGTTTTTT; v_call: TRBV6-5; j_call: TRBJ2-2; d_call: -; clone_size: -
cdr3_aa: CASSTSSNQPQHF; cdr3_nt: TGTGCCAGTAGTACCTCTAGCAATCAGCCCCAGCATTTT; v_call: TRBV19; j_call: TRBJ1-5; d_call: -; clone_size: -
cdr3_aa: CATSRDVGRHYEQYF; cdr3_nt: TGTGCCACCAGCAGAGATGTTGGCAGACACTACGAGCAGTACTTC; v_call: TRBV15; j_call: TRBJ2-7; d_call: -; clone_size: -
cdr3_aa: CASSLSRAGNQPQHF; cdr3_nt: TGTGCCAGCAGCCTATCCAGGGCGGGCAATCAGCCCCAGCATTTT; v_call: TRBV5-6; j_call: TRBJ1-5; d_call: -; clone_size: -
cdr3_aa: CASSPRRGGLYGTEAFF; cdr3_nt: TGTGCCAGCAGCCCCCGTCGGGGGGGTCTTTATGGCACTGAAGCTTTCTTT; v_call: TRBV9; j_call: TRBJ1-1; d_call: -; clone_size: -
cdr3_aa: CASSLVGGGTDTQYF; cdr3_nt: TGTGCCAGCAGCTTAGTCGGGGGAGGCACAGATACGCAGTATTTT; v_call: TRBV11-2; j_call: TRBJ2-3; d_call: -; clone_size: once
cdr3_aa: CASSLFGWLGTDTQYF; cdr3_nt: TGTGCCAGCAGCTTATTCGGCTGGTTAGGCACAGATACGCAGTATTTT; v_call: TRBV7-9; j_call: TRBJ2-3; d_call: -; clone_size: -
cdr3_aa: CASSPTGSETQYF; cdr3_nt: TGTGCCAGCTCACCTACAGGGAGCGAGACCCAGTACTTC; v_call: TRBV18; j_call: TRBJ2-5; d_call: -; clone_size: -
cdr3_aa: CASSLLGVSSYEQYF; cdr3_nt: TGTGCCAGCAGTTTATTGGGTGTTAGCTCCTACGAGCAGTACTTC; v_call: TRBV27; j_call: TRBJ2-7; d_call: -; clone_size: -
cdr3_aa: CASEGKTQYF; cdr3_nt: TGTGCCAGCGAGGGAAAGACCCAGTACTTC; v_call: TRBV28; j_call: TRBJ2-5; d_call: -; clone_size: -
cdr3_aa: CASRGSGQLREQYF; cdr3_nt: TGTGCCAGCAGAGGCTCGGGGCAATTGCGCGAGCAGTACTTC; v_call: TRBV5-4; j_call: TRBJ2-7; d_call: -; clone_size: -
cdr3_aa: CASSLRRTSENQETQYF; cdr3_nt: TGCGCCAGCAGCTTGCGGAGGACTAGCGAAAACCAAGAGACCCAGTACTTC; v_call: TRBV5-1; j_call: TRBJ2-5; d_call: TRBD2; clone_size: -
cdr3_aa: CASSLNPGQGEREQFF; cdr3_nt: TGTGCCAGCAGCTTGAATCCGGGACAGGGGGAACGGGAGCAGTTCTTC; v_call: TRBV11-2; j_call: TRBJ2-1; d_call: TRBD1; clone_size: -
cdr3_aa: CASSLGPKAANTGELFF; cdr3_nt: TGTGCCAGCAGCTTGGGCCCGAAGGCTGCGAACACCGGGGAGCTGTTTTTT; v_call: TRBV5-6; j_call: TRBJ2-2; d_call: -; clone_size: -
cdr3_aa: CASSFSGRAYEQYF; cdr3_nt: TGTGCCAGCAGTTTTAGCGGGAGGGCCTACGAGCAGTACTTC; v_call: TRBV6-2/TRBV6-3; j_call: TRBJ2-7; d_call: TRBD2; clone_size: -
cdr3_aa: CAWSGGASGSWTGELFF; cdr3_nt: TGTGCCTGGAGTGGGGGGGCTAGCGGGAGTTGGACCGGGGAGCTGTTTTTT; v_call: TRBV30; j_call: TRBJ2-2; d_call: TRBD2; clone_size: -
cdr3_aa: CASSPGVSGAQETQYF; cdr3_nt: TGTGCCAGCAGTCCAGGGGTTAGCGGGGCCCAAGAGACCCAGTACTTC; v_call: TRBV27; j_call: TRBJ2-5; d_call: TRBD2; clone_size: -
cdr3_aa: CASSLRLAGAETQYF; cdr3_nt: TGCGCCAGCAGCTTACGGCTAGCGGGAGCAGAGACCCAGTACTTC; v_call: TRBV5-1; j_call: TRBJ2-5; d_call: TRBD2; clone_size: -
cdr3_aa: CASTWAGNTEAFF; cdr3_nt: TGTGCCAGTACTTGGGCGGGGAACACTGAAGCTTTCTTT; v_call: TRBV19; j_call: TRBJ1-1; d_call: -; clone_size: -
cdr3_aa: CASSSRGLGPNEAFF; cdr3_nt: TGTGCCAGCAGTTCGCGGGGACTTGGACCAAATGAAGCTTTCTTT; v_call: TRBV27; j_call: TRBJ1-1; d_call: -; clone_size: -
cdr3_aa: CSVAIKPGGQETQYF; cdr3_nt: TGCAGCGTTGCAATAAAACCGGGAGGCCAAGAGACCCAGTACTTC; v_call: TRBV29-1; j_call: TRBJ2-5; d_call: TRBD2; clone_size: -
cdr3_aa: CASSKLAGGAREQYF; cdr3_nt: TGTGCCAGCAGTAAACTAGCGGGAGGGGCGAGGGAGCAGTACTTC; v_call: TRBV6-2/TRBV6-3; j_call: TRBJ2-7; d_call: TRBD2; clone_size: -
cdr3_aa: CASSQDIGITGELFF; cdr3_nt: TGTGCCAGCAGCCAAGATATAGGGATAACCGGGGAGCTGTTTTTT; v_call: TRBV3-1/TRBV3-2; j_call: TRBJ2-2; d_call: -; clone_size: -
cdr3_aa: CASSVAGTGAYNEQFF; cdr3_nt: TGTGCCAGCAGCGTAGCCGGGACAGGGGCCTACAATGAGCAGTTCTTC; v_call: TRBV9; j_call: TRBJ2-1; d_call: TRBD1; clone_size: -
cdr3_aa: CASSLRGGPMNTEAFF; cdr3_nt: TGTGCCAGCAGCCTAAGGGGCGGTCCCATGAACACTGAAGCTTTCTTT; v_call: TRBV7-3; j_call: TRBJ1-1; d_call: -; clone_size: -
cdr3_aa: CASSYDRGVYEQYF; cdr3_nt: TGTGCCAGCAGTTACGACAGGGGGGTTTACGAGCAGTACTTC; v_call: TRBV6-5; j_call: TRBJ2-7; d_call: TRBD1; clone_size: once
cdr3_aa: CASSPNPTAGLTYEQYF; cdr3_nt: TGTGCCAGCAGCCCAAATCCGACGGCGGGATTAACCTACGAGCAGTACTTC; v_call: TRBV9; j_call: TRBJ2-7; d_call: -; clone_size: -
cdr3_aa: CASSIGSSWASGSSDTQYF; cdr3_nt: TGTGCCAGTAGTATTGGGTCGTCGTGGGCTAGCGGGAGTTCAGATACGCAGTATTTT; v_call: TRBV19; j_call: TRBJ2-3; d_call: TRBD2; clone_size: -
cdr3_aa: CAWSKGGTGNTIYF; cdr3_nt: TGTGCCTGGAGCAAGGGGGGCACTGGAAACACCATATATTTT; v_call: TRBV30; j_call: TRBJ1-3; d_call: -; clone_size: -
cdr3_aa: CARGQRGQGGYEQYF; cdr3_nt: TGTGCCAGAGGCCAAAGGGGGCAGGGGGGATACGAGCAGTACTTC; v_call: TRBV21-1; j_call: TRBJ2-7; d_call: -; clone_size: -
cdr3_aa: CASSPDWNDEQFF; cdr3_nt: TGTGCCAGCAGCCCGGACTGGAACGATGAGCAGTTCTTC; v_call: TRBV7-2; j_call: TRBJ2-1; d_call: -; clone_size: -
cdr3_aa: CAISGGGRMNTEAFF; cdr3_nt: TGTGCCATCAGTGGCGGGGGACGTATGAACACTGAAGCTTTCTTT; v_call: TRBV10-3; j_call: TRBJ1-1; d_call: -; clone_size: once
cdr3_aa: CASSQIRPNTEAFF; cdr3_nt: TGTGCCAGCAGCCAAATCCGCCCGAACACTGAAGCTTTCTTT; v_call: TRBV28; j_call: TRBJ1-1; d_call: -; clone_size: -
cdr3_aa: CASSKDGLLSNEQFF; cdr3_nt: TGTGCCAGCAGCAAAGACGGACTGCTCTCAAATGAGCAGTTCTTC; v_call: TRBV21-1; j_call: TRBJ2-1; d_call: -; clone_size: -
cdr3_aa: CASSQIPAADTQYF; cdr3_nt: TGCGCCAGCAGCCAAATTCCGGCAGCAGATACGCAGTATTTT; v_call: TRBV4-1; j_call: TRBJ2-3; d_call: -; clone_size: -
cdr3_aa: CASSLQGAADTQYF; cdr3_nt: TGCGCCAGCAGCTTACAGGGAGCGGCAGATACGCAGTATTTT; v_call: TRBV5-1; j_call: TRBJ2-3; d_call: -; clone_size: -
cdr3_aa: CASRTGTVGEKLFF; cdr3_nt: TGTGCCAGCAGGACCGGGACCGTGGGTGAAAAACTGTTTTTT; v_call: TRBV6-6; j_call: TRBJ1-4; d_call: -; clone_size: -
cdr3_aa: CASSKTGTRAGELFF; cdr3_nt: TGTGCCAGCAGTAAGACCGGGACTAGGGCCGGGGAGCTGTTTTTT; v_call: TRBV6-5; j_call: TRBJ2-2; d_call: TRBD2; clone_size: -
cdr3_aa: CASSLGQDGYTF; cdr3_nt: TGTGCCAGCAGTTTAGGGCAGGATGGCTACACCTTC; v_call: TRBV28; j_call: TRBJ1-2; d_call: -; clone_size: once